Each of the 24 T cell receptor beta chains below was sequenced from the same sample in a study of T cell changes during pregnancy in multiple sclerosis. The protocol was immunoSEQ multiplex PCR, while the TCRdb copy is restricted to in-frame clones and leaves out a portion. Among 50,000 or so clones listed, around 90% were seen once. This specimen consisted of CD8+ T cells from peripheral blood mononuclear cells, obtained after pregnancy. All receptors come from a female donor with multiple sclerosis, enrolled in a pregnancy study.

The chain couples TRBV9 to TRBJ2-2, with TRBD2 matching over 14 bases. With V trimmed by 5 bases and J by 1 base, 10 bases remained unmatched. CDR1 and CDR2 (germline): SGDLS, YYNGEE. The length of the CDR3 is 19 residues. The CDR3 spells CASSGTGTSGGRNTGELFF. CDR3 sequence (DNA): TGTGCCAGCAGTGGAACCGGGACTAGCGGGGGCAGGAACACCGGGGAGCTGTTTTTT.

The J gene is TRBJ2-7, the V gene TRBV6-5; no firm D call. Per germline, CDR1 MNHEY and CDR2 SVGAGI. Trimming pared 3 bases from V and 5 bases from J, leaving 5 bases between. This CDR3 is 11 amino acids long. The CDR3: CASSYGHEQYF. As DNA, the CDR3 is TGTGCCAGCAGTTATGGCCACGAGCAGTACTTC.

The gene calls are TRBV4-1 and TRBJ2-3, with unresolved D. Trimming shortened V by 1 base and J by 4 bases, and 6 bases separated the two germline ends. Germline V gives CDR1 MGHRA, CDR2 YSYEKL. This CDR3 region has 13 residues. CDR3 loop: CASSQGSADTQYF. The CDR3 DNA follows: TGCGCCAGCAGCCAAGGTTCCGCAGATACGCAGTATTTT.

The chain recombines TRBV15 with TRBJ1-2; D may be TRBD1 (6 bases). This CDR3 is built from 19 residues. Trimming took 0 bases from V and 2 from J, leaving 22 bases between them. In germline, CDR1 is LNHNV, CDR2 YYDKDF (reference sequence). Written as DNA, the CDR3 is TGTGCCACCAGCAGAGAGTCGGGGACACGCAAAAAGATCAACTATGGCTACACCTTC. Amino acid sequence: CATSRESGTRKKINYGYTF.

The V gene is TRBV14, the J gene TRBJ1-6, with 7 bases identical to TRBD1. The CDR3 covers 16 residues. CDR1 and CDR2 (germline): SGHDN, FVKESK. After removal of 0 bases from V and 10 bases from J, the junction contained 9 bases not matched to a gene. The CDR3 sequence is CASSQDVGTDTSPLHF. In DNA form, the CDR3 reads TGTGCCAGCAGCCAAGATGTCGGGACAGATACCTCACCCCTCCACTTT.

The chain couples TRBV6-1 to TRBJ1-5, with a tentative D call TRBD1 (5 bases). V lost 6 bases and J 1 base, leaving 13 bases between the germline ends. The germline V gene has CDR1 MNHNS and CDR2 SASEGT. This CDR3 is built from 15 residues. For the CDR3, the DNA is TGTGCCAGCAGGGGGGGGGAGTTGAGCAATCAGCCCCAGCATTTT. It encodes CASRGGELSNQPQHF.

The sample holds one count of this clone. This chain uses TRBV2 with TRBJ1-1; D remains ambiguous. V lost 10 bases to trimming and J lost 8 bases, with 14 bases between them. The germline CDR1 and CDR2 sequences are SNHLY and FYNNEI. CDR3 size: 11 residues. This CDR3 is CATRTPREAFF. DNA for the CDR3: TGTGCCACCCGAACCCCCAGGGAAGCTTTCTTT.

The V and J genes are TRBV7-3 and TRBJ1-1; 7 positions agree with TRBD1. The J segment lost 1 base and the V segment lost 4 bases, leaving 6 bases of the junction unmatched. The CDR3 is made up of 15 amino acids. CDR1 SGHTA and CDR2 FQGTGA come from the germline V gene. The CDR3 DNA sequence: TGTGCCAGCAGCTCTAACTGGACAGGGAACACTGAAGCTTTCTTT. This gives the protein CASSSNWTGNTEAFF.

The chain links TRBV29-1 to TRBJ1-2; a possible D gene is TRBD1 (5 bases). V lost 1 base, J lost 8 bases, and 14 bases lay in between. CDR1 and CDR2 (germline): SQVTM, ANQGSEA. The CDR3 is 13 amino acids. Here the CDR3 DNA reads TGCAGCGTTGAAGCCCCTGGGGGGAAGGGCTACACCTTC. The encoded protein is CSVEAPGGKGYTF.

The CDR3 nucleotides are TGCGCCAGCAGCGCCGGACAGGGGGCCAACGAGCAGTACTTC. It specifies CASSAGQGANEQYF. The chain carries TRBV5-1 and TRBJ2-7, with 11 bases fitting TRBD1. V dropped 4 bases and J dropped 5; count of bases not matched to a gene: 5. In germline, CDR1 is SGHRS, CDR2 YFSETQ. The CDR3 runs to 14 residues.

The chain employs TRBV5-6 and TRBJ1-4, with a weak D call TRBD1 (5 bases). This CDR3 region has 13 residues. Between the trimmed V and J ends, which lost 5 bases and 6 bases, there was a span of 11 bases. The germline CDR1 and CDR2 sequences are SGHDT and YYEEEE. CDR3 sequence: CASSWGGDEKLFF. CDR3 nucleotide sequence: TGTGCCAGCAGTTGGGGAGGGGATGAAAAACTGTTTTTT. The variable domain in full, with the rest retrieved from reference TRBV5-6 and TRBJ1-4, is DAGVTQSPTHLIKTRGQQVTLRCSPKSGHDTVSWYQQALGQGPQFIFQYYEEEERQRGNFPDRFSGHQFPNYSSELNVNALLLGDSALYLCASSWGGDEKLFFGSGTQLSVL.

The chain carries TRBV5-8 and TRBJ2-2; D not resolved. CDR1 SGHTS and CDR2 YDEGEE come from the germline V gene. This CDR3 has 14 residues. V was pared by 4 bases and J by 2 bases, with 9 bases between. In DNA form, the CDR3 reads TGTGCCAGCAGCCTGCACAGTAACACCGGGGAGCTGTTTTTT. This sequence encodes CASSLHSNTGELFF.

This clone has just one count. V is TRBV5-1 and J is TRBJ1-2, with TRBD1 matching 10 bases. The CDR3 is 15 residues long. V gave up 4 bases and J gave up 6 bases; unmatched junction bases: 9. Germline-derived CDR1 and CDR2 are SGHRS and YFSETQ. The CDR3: CASSSGTGVSHGYTF. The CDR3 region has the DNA TGCGCCAGCAGCAGTGGGACAGGGGTCTCCCATGGCTACACCTTC.

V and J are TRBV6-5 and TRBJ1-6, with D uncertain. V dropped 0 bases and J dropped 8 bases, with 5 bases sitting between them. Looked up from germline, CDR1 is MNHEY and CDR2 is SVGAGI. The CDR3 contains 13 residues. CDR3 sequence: CASSYSRDSPLHF. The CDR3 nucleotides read TGTGCCAGCAGTTACTCGAGGGATTCACCCCTCCACTTT.

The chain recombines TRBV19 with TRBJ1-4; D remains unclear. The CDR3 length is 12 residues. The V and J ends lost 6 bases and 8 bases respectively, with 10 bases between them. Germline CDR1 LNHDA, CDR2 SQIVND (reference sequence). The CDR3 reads CASSAEEEKLFF. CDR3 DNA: TGTGCCAGTAGCGCTGAGGAAGAAAAACTGTTTTTT.

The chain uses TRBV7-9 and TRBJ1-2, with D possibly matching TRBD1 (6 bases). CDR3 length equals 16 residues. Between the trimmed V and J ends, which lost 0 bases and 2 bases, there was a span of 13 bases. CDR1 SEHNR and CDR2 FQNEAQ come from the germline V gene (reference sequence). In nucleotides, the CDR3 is TGTGCCAGCAGCTTAGCCCCCCGGACAGAGAACTATGGCTACACCTTC. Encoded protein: CASSLAPRTENYGYTF. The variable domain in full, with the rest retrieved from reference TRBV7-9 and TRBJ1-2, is DTGVSQNPRHKITKRGQNVTFRCDPISEHNRLYWYRQTLGQGPEFLTYFQNEAQLEKSRLLSDRFSAERPKGSFSTLEIQRTEQGDSAMYLCASSLAPRTENYGYTFGSGTRLTVV.

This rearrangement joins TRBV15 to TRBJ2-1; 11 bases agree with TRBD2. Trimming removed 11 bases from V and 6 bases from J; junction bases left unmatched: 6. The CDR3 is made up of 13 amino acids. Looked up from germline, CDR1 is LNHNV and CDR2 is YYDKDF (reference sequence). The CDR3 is CAARLAGSNEQFF. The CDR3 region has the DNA TGTGCCGCCCGACTAGCGGGGTCCAATGAGCAGTTCTTC.

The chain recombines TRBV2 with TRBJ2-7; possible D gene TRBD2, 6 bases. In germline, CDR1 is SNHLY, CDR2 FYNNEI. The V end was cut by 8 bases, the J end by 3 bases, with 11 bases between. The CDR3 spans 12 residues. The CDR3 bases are TGTGCCAGCGTTGCGGGGATCTACGAGCAGTACTTC. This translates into CASVAGIYEQYF.

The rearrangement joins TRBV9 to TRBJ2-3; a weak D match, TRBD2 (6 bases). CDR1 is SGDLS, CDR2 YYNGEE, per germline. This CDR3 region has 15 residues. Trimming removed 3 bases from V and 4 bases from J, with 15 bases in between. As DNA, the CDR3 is TGTGCCAGCAGCGATGGGGACTTTCTCGCAGATACGCAGTATTTT. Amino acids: CASSDGDFLADTQYF. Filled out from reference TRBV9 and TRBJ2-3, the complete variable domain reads DSGVTQTPKHLITATGQRVTLRCSPRSGDLSVYWYQQSLDQGLQFLIQYYNGEERAKGNILERFSAQQFPDLHSELNLSSLELGDSALYFCASSDGDFLADTQYFGPGTRLTVL.

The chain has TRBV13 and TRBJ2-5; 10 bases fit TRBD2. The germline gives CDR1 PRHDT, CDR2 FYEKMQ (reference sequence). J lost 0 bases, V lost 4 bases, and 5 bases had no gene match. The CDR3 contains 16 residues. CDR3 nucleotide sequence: TGTGCCAGCAGCTCTTATAGCGGGGGGAACCAAGAGACCCAGTACTTC. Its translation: CASSSYSGGNQETQYF.

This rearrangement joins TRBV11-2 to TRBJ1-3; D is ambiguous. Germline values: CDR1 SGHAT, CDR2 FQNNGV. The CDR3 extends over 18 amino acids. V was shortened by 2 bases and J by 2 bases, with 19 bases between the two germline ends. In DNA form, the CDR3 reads TGTGCCAGCAGCTTATTTGCTCTTACTGAAGTCGCTGGAAACACCATATATTTT. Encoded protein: CASSLFALTEVAGNTIYF.

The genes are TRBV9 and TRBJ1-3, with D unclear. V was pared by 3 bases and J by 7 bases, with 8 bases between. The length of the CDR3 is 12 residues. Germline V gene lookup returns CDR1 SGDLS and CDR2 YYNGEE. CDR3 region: CASSGAANTIYF. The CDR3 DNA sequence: TGTGCCAGCAGCGGGGCCGCGAACACCATATATTTT.

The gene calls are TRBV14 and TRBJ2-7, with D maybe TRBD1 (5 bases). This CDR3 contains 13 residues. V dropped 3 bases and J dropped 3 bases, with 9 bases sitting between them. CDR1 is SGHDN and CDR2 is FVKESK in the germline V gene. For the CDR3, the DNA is TGTGCCAGCAGCCAGGACATCGACTACGAGCAGTACTTC. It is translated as CASSQDIDYEQYF.

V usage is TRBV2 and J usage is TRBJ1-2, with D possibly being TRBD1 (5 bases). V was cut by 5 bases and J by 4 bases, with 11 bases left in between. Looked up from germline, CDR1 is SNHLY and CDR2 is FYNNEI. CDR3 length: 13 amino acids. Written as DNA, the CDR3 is TGTGCCAGCAGTCCCCCCGACAGCTATGGCTACACCTTC. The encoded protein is CASSPPDSYGYTF.